One and the same sample provided the 20 T cell receptor beta chains below, sequenced in a study of post-analysis software for immune sequencing data. General study findings and limits: In patients, TRBV5-6, TRBV5-1 and TRBV20-1 belonged to five TRBV segments found more frequently than in controls.

cDNA libraries for TCR beta contained unique molecular identifiers. TCRdb ran MiXCR on the PCR reads and lists one entry per CDR3 protein. The table has around 440,000 distinct CDR3 sequences, less than 45% seen once. Their target antigens are unknown. Sequenced: blood. Receptors originate from a girl between 5 and 17 years old with multiple sclerosis.

At least ten counts were recorded for this clonotype. The chain couples TRBV27 to TRBJ2-7, with D perhaps matching TRBD1 or TRBD2 (5 bases each). Trimming cost V 5 bases and J 3 bases, with 17 bases left between them. Germline assignment: CDR1 MNHEY and CDR2 SMNVEV (reference sequence). The CDR3 spans 15 residues. The CDR3 DNA reads as TGTGCCAGCAGTCGGGATGGGGTAAGGGGCTACGAGCAGTACTTC. Protein sequence: CASSRDGVRGYEQYF.

As regards this clonotype: One end of the junction does not line up with germline, which may come from a read error. J is TRBJ2-1 and V is TRBV4-2; 11 bases map to TRBD1. Germline V gives CDR1 LGHNA, CDR2 YNFKEQ. The CDR3 runs to 16 residues. The CDR3 nucleotides read TGTACCAGCAGCCAAGAGTGGGGACAGGGGGTCGATGAGCAGTTCTTC. This codes for CTSSQEWGQGVDEQFF.

This clonotype showed up just a few times. This sequence joins TRBV29-1 and TRBJ2-7; 9 bases are a match to TRBD1. Germline V gene sequence: CDR1 SQVTM, CDR2 ANQGSEA. J gave up 5 bases and V 6 bases, and 11 bases lay outside the gene matches. This CDR3 is 14 amino acids long. CDR3 sequence: CSVMPGQGTNEQYF. In nucleotides, the CDR3 is TGCAGCGTGATGCCGGGACAGGGAACCAACGAGCAGTACTTC.

This clonotype was picked up a small number of times. The chain has TRBV6-6 and TRBJ2-1; 7 bases match TRBD2. The CDR3 covers 13 residues. Unmatched junction bases numbered 7, after V lost 8 bases and J lost 6 bases. Germline CDR1 MNHNY, CDR2 SVGAGI (reference sequence). CDR3 DNA sequence: TGTGCCAGCGGTCCGGGAGGCGCCAATGAGCAGTTCTTC. Translation gives CASGPGGANEQFF.

The chain is built from TRBV19 and TRBJ2-1; TRBD1 matches 9 bases. Germline lookup yields CDR1 LNHDA and CDR2 SQIVND (reference sequence). CDR3 length: 15 residues. V was clipped by 6 bases and J by 2 bases; unmatched bases: 5. CDR3 DNA: TGTGCCAGTAGGGCAGACAGGGGGACCTACAATGAGCAGTTCTTC. Translation: CASRADRGTYNEQFF.

This rearrangement joins TRBV12-3 or TRBV12-4 to TRBJ2-3; TRBD1 aligns across 9 bases. The CDR3 consists of 16 residues. J was trimmed by 4 bases and V by 5 bases; bases with no gene match: 10. CDR3 bases: TGTGCCAGCAGTCGCTCCGGGACAGGGACCTCAGATACGCAGTATTTT. It codes for CASSRSGTGTSDTQYF.

The chain employs TRBV7-3 and TRBJ2-5; D may be TRBD1 or TRBD2 (5 bases each). The CDR3 spans 13 residues. V was cut by 5 bases and J by 11 bases, with 18 bases left in between. From germline, CDR1 is SGHTA and CDR2 FQGTGA. The DNA of the CDR3 is TGTGCCAGCAGCGGGGGACCAAACAATGAGCAGTACTTC. This codes for CASSGGPNNEQYF.

This clonotype turned up a few times. The chain is built from TRBV4-1 and TRBJ2-2, with TRBD2 identical over 9 bases. CDR3 length: 16 amino acids. Germline assignment: CDR1 MGHRA and CDR2 YSYEKL. V trimming: 7 bases; J trimming: 3 bases; junction bases outside the gene matches: 9. Written as DNA, the CDR3 is TGCGCCAGCACCCACTCTAGCGGGAAATACACCGGGGAGCTGTTTTTT. Translation gives CASTHSSGKYTGELFF.

The CDR3 DNA reads TGCGCCAGCAGCCAAGAGGCCCTAGCCCTAGCCTACGAGCAGTACTTC. It codes for CASSQEALALAYEQYF. V usage is TRBV4-1 and J usage is TRBJ2-7, with D perhaps matching TRBD2 (5 bases). This CDR3 contains 16 residues. Germline values: CDR1 MGHRA, CDR2 YSYEKL. Trimming removed 0 bases at V and 2 bases at J, with 14 bases between.

The chain joins TRBV7-2 to TRBJ2-3, with D tentatively TRBD2 (6 bases). Trimming took off 2 bases at V and 4 bases at J, with 7 bases between the two ends. Per germline, CDR1 SGHTA and CDR2 FQGNSA. The CDR3 runs 13 residues. The DNA of the CDR3 is TGTGCCAGCAGCTTAAGGAGGGCAGATACGCAGTATTTT. Translating gives CASSLRRADTQYF.

The rearrangement links TRBV7-2 to TRBJ1-5; no definite D call. V lost 1 base to trimming and J lost 4 bases, with 11 bases between them. Germline-derived CDR1 and CDR2 are SGHTA and FQGNSA. The CDR3 is 15 residues long. The CDR3 loop is CASSLGRQMNQPQHF. As DNA, the CDR3 is TGTGCCAGCAGCTTAGGGAGGCAGATGAATCAGCCCCAGCATTTT.

The rearrangement links TRBV2 to TRBJ2-1; 12 nucleotides line up with TRBD2. There are 15 residues in the CDR3. V was pared by 10 bases and J by 7 bases, with 11 bases of the junction left unmatched. Germline V gives CDR1 SNHLY, CDR2 FYNNEI. CDR3 residues: CATGGLAGPLNEQFF. The CDR3 DNA is TGTGCCACCGGAGGACTAGCGGGACCCCTTAATGAGCAGTTCTTC.

The rearrangement uses TRBV20-1 and TRBJ2-1, with TRBD2 matching 11 bases. Trimming at V came to 3 bases and at J to 8 bases, leaving 9 bases not matched to a gene. Germline assignment: CDR1 DFQATT and CDR2 SNEGSKA (reference sequence). The CDR3 has 15 amino acids. CDR3 bases: TGCAGTGCTAGCTATAGCGGGAGGGCCAGGTATGAGCAGTTCTTC. It translates to CSASYSGRARYEQFF.

The chain employs TRBV4-3 and TRBJ2-7; D might be TRBD1 (5 bases). V dropped 1 base and J dropped 4 bases, with 14 bases sitting between them. Germline loops: CDR1 LGHNA, CDR2 YSLEER. The CDR3 spans 15 residues. This CDR3 reads CASSQGAGSAYEQYF. CDR3 bases: TGCGCCAGCAGCCAAGGAGCAGGGTCGGCTTACGAGCAGTACTTC.

The rearrangement uses TRBV20-1 and TRBJ2-4, with D maybe TRBD1 (6 bases). The J call could be wrong; TRBJ2-7 is a better fit for the DNA end. The CDR3 spans 14 residues. The germline CDR1 and CDR2 sequences are DFQATT and SNEGSKA (reference sequence). DNA for the CDR3: TGCAGTGCTAGTCGGACAGACACTCTATACGAGCAGTACTTC. Encoded protein: CSASRTDTLYEQYF.

The chain uses TRBV7-2 and TRBJ2-3, with D unclear. The germline CDR1 and CDR2 sequences are SGHTA and FQGNSA. The CDR3 is made up of 16 amino acids. V lost 5 bases and J lost 1, with 16 bases in between. This chain's CDR3 is CASSPGPRWGTDTQYF. As DNA, the CDR3 is TGTGCCAGCAGCCCCGGGCCCCGATGGGGCACAGATACGCAGTATTTT.

The chain has TRBV6-1 and TRBJ2-3, with 9 bases that match TRBD1. Germline V gene lookup returns CDR1 MNHNS and CDR2 SASEGT. This CDR3 is built from 17 residues. With V trimmed by 7 bases and J by 2 bases, 13 bases remained unmatched. The CDR3 region has the DNA TGTGCCAGCAAAAAAAAGAACAGGGGGCTCAACACAGATACGCAGTATTTT. Translation: CASKKKNRGLNTDTQYF.

Only one count was recorded for this clonotype. The rearrangement joins TRBV20-1 to TRBJ2-5, with D hard to call. The J call is uncertain, as TRBJ2-7 better fits the DNA end. The CDR3 sequence is 12 residues long. Germline V CDR1 and CDR2: DFQATT, SNEGSKA (reference sequence). The CDR3 DNA is TGCAGTGCTAGTCGGGCCGCCGGCGAGCAGTACTTC. Translating gives CSASRAAGEQYF.

The V gene is TRBV6-4, the J gene TRBJ2-1, with 10 bases aligning to TRBD2. V shed 4 bases and J 6 bases; nucleotides not matched to a gene: 6. CDR3 length: 15 residues. CDR1 and CDR2 from the germline V gene are MRHNA and SNTAGT. The CDR3 loop is CASSVLSGRFNEQFF. CDR3 nucleotides: TGTGCCAGCAGTGTCCTTAGCGGGAGGTTCAATGAGCAGTTCTTC.

V and J are TRBV29-1 and TRBJ2-1, with TRBD2 identical over 8 bases. Trimming removed 3 bases from V and 3 bases from J; junction bases left unmatched: 4. Per germline, CDR1 SQVTM and CDR2 ANQGSEA. This CDR3 region has 14 residues. CDR3 residues: CSVDTSGVYNEQFF. The DNA for the CDR3 is TGCAGCGTTGATACTAGCGGAGTCTACAATGAGCAGTTCTTC.